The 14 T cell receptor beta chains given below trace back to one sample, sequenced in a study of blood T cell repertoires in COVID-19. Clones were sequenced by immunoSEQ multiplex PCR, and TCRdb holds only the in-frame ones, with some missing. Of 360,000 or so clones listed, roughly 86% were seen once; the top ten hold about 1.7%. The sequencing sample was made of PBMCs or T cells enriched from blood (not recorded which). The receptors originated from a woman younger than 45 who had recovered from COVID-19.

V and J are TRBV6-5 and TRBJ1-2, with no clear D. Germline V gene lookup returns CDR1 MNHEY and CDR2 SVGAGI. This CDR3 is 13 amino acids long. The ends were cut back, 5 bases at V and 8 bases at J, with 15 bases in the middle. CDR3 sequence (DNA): TGTGCCAGCAGTCGCGAGGGTTTAAAGGGCTACACCTTC. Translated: CASSREGLKGYTF.

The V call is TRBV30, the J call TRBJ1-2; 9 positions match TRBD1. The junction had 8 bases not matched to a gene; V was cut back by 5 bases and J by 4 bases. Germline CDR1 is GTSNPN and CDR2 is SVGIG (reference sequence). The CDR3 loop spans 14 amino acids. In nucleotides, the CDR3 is TGTGCCTGGCATACAGGGGGCCCATTCTATGGCTACACCTTC. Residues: CAWHTGGPFYGYTF.

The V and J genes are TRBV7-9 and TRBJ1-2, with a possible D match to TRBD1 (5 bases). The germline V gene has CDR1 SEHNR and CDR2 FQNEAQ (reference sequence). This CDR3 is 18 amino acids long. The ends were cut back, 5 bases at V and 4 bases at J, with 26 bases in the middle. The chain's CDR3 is CASSDRLSGRRAFYGYTF. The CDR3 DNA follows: TGTGCCAGCAGCGACCGCCTATCAGGGCGAAGAGCATTCTATGGCTACACCTTC.

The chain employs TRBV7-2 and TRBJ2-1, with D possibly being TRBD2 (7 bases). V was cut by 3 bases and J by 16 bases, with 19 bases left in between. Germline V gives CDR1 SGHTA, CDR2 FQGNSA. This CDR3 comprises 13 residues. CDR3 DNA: TGTGCCAGCAGCTTCAGTTTTGGGGGGGGGCCTTTCTTC. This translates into CASSFSFGGGPFF.

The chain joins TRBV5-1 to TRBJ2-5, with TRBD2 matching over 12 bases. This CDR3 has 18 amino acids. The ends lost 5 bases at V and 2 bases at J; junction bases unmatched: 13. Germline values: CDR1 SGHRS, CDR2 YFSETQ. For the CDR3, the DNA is TGCGCCAGCAGGAGTGGGCTAGCGGGAGGGTCAGGGCAAGAGACCCAGTACTTC. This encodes CASRSGLAGGSGQETQYF.

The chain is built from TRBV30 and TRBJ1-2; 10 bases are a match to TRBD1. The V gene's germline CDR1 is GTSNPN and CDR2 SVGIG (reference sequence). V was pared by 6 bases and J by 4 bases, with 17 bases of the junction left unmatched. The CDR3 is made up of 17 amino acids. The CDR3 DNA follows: TGTGCCTGCCGCCTCCGGGACAGGGGATTTTGGGGCTATGGCTACACCTTC. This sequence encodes CACRLRDRGFWGYGYTF.

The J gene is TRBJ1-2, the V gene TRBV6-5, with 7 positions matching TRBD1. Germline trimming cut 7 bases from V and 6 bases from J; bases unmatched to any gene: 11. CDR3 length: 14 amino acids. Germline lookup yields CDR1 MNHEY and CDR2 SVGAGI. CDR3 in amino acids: CASTLTGNSDGYTF. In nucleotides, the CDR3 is TGTGCCAGCACCCTGACAGGGAACTCGGATGGCTACACCTTC.

The CDR3 sequence is CASSMIAGGSYEQYF. For the CDR3, the DNA is TGTGCCAGTAGTATGATAGCGGGAGGCTCCTACGAGCAGTACTTC. The gene calls are TRBV19 and TRBJ2-7; 10 positions match TRBD2. Unmatched junction bases numbered 2, after V lost 3 bases and J lost 0 bases. In germline, CDR1 is LNHDA, CDR2 SQIVND (reference sequence). The CDR3 is made up of 15 amino acids. The full variable domain, its missing parts supplied by reference TRBV19 and TRBJ2-7, is DGGITQSPKYLFRKEGQNVTLSCEQNLNHDAMYWYRQDPGQGLRLIYYSQIVNDFQKGDIAEGYSVSREKKESFPLTVTSAQKNPTAFYLCASSMIAGGSYEQYFGPGTRLTVT.

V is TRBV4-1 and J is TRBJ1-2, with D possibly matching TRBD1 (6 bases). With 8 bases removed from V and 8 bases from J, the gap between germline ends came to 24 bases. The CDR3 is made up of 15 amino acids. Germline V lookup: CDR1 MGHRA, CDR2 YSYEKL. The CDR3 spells CASARLMDSPNGYTF. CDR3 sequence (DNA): TGCGCCAGCGCAAGACTCATGGACAGCCCTAACGGCTACACCTTC.

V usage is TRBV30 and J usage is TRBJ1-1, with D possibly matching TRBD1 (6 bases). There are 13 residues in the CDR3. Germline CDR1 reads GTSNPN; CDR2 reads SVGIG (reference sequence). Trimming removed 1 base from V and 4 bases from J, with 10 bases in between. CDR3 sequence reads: CAWSDRVATEAFF. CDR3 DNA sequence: TGTGCCTGGAGTGACAGGGTGGCCACTGAAGCTTTCTTT.

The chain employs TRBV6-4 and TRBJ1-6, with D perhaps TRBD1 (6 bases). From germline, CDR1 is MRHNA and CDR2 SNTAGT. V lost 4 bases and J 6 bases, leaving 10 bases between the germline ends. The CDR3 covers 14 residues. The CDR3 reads CASSVQGFNSPLHF. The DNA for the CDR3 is TGTGCCAGCAGTGTTCAGGGGTTTAATTCACCCCTCCACTTT.

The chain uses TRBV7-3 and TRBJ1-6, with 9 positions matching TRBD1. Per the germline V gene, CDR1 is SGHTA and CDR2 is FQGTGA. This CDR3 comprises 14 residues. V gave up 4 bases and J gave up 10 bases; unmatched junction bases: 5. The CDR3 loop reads CASSSRGQGSPLHF. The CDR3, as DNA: TGTGCCAGCAGCTCACGTGGACAGGGGTCACCCCTCCACTTT.

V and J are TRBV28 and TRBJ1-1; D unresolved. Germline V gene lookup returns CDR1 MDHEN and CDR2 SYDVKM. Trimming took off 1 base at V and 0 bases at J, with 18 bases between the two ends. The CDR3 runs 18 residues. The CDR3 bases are TGTGCCAGCAGTTTATTGCGGAGCGCTATCCTAATGAACACTGAAGCTTTCTTT. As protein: CASSLLRSAILMNTEAFF. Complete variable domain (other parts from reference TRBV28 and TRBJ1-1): DVKVTQSSRYLVKRTGEKVFLECVQDMDHENMFWYRQDPGLGLRLIYFSYDVKMKEKGDIPEGYSVSREKKERFSLILESASTNQTSMYLCASSLLRSAILMNTEAFFGQGTRLTVV.

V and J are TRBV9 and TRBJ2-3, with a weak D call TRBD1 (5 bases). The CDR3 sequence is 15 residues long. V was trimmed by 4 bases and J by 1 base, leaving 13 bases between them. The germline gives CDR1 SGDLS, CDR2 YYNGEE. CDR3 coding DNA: TGTGCCAGCAGCCGGGCGACAGCGCGCACAGATACGCAGTATTTT. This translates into CASSRATARTDTQYF.